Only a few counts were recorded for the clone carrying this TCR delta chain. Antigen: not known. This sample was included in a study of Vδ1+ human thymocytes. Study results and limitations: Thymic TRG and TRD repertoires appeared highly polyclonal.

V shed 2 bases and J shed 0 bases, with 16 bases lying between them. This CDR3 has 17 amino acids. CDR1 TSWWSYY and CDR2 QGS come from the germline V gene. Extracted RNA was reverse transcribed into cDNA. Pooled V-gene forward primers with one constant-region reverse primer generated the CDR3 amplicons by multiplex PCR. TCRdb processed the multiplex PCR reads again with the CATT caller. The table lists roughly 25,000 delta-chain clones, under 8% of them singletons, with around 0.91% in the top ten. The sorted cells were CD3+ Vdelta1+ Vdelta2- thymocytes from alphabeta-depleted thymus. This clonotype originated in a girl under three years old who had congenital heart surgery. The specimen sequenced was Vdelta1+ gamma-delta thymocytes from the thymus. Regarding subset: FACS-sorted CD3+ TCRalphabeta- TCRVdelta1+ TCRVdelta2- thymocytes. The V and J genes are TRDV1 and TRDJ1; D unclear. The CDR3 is CALGELRAWNNTDKLIF. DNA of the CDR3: TGTGCTCTTGGGGAATTGAGGGCTTGGAACAACACCGATAAACTCATCTTT.